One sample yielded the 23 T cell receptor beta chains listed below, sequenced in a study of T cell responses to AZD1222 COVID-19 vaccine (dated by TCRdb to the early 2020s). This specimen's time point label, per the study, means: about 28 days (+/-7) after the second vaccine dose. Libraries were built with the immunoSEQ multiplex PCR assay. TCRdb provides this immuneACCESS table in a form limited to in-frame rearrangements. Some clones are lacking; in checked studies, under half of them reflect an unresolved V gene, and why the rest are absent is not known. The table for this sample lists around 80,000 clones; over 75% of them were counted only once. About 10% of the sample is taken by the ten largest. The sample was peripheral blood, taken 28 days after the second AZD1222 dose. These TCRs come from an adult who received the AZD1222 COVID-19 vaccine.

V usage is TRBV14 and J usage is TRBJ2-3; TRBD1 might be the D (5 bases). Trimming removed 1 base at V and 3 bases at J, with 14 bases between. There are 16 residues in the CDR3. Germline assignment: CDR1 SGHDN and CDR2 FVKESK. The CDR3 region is CASSQGRQGWTDTQYF. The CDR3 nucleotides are TGTGCCAGCAGCCAAGGACGGCAGGGTTGGACAGATACGCAGTATTTT. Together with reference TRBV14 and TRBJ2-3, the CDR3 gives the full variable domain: EAGVTQFPSHSVIEKGQTVTLRCDPISGHDNLYWYRRVMGKEIKFLLHFVKESKQDESGMPNNRFLAERTGGTYSTLKVQPAELEDSGVYFCASSQGRQGWTDTQYFGPGTRLTVL.

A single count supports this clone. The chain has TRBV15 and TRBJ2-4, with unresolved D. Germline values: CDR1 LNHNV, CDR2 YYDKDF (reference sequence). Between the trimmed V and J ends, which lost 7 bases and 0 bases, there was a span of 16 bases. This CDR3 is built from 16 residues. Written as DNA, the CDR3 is TGTGCCACCAACCCCCAAATTACAGTAGCCAAAAACATTCAGTACTTC. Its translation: CATNPQITVAKNIQYF.

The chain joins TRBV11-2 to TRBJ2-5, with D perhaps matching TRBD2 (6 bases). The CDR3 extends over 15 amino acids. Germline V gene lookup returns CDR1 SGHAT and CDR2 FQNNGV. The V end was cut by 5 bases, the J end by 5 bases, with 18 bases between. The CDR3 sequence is CASSPSGGTWETQYF. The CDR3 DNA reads TGTGCCAGCAGCCCCTCGGGCGGGACGTGGGAGACCCAGTACTTC.

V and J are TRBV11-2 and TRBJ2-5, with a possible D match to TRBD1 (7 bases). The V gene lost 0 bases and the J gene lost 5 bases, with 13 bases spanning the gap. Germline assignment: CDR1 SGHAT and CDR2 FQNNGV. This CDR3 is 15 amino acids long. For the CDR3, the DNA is TGTGCCAGCAGCTTAGATGGAGGGGGCTGGGAGACCCAGTACTTC. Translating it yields CASSLDGGGWETQYF.

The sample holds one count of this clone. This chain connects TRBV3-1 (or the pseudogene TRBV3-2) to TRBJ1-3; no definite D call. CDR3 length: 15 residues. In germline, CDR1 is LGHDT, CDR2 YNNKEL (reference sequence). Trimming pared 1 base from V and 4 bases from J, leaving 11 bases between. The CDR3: CASSQGTLGGNTIYF. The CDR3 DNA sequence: TGTGCCAGCAGCCAAGGGACCCTGGGAGGAAACACCATATATTTT.

The CDR3 here is CATRRDNTGELFF. The CDR3 coding sequence is TGTGCCACCAGAAGAGATAACACCGGGGAGCTGTTTTTT. The chain couples TRBV24-1 to TRBJ2-2; D gene uncertain. Per germline, CDR1 KGHDR and CDR2 SFDVKD. This CDR3 is built from 13 residues. Between the trimmed V and J ends, which lost 7 bases and 2 bases, there was a span of 7 bases.

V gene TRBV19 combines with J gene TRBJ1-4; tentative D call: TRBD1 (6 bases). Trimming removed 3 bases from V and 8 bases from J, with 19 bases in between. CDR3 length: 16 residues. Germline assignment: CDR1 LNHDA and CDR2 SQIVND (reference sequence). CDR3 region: CASSINQGLVYEKLFF. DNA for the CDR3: TGTGCCAGTAGTATCAACCAGGGGTTGGTTTACGAAAAACTGTTTTTT. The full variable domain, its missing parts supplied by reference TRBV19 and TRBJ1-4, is DGGITQSPKYLFRKEGQNVTLSCEQNLNHDAMYWYRQDPGQGLRLIYYSQIVNDFQKGDIAEGYSVSREKKESFPLTVTSAQKNPTAFYLCASSINQGLVYEKLFFGSGTQLSVL.

In DNA form, the CDR3 reads TGTGCCAGCAGTTTATTGAGGGACTCCTATAATTCACCCCTCCACTTT. This encodes CASSLLRDSYNSPLHF. V is TRBV28 and J is TRBJ1-6; D unresolved. Germline CDR1 reads MDHEN; CDR2 reads SYDVKM. Trimming shortened V by 1 base and J by 0 bases, and 7 bases separated the two germline ends. This CDR3 contains 16 residues.

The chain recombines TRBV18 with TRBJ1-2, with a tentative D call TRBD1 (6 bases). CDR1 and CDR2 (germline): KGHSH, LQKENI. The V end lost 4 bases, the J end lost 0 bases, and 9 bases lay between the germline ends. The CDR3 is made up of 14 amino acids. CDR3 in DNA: TGTGCCAGCTCACGAGGGACATCTAACTATGGCTACACCTTC. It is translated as CASSRGTSNYGYTF.

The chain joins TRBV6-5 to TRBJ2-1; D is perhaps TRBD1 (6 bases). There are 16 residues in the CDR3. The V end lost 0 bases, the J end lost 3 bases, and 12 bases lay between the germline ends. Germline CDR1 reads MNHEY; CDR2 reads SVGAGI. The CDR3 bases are TGTGCCAGCAGTTACTCGAGAGGACAGAACTACAATGAGCAGTTCTTC. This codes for CASSYSRGQNYNEQFF.

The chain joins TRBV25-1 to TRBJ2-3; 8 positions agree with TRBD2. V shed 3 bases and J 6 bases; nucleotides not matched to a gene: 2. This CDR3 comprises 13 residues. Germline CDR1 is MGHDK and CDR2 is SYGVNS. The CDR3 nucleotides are TGTGCCAGCAGTGACGGGGGGGTGGATACGCAGTATTTT. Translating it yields CASSDGGVDTQYF.

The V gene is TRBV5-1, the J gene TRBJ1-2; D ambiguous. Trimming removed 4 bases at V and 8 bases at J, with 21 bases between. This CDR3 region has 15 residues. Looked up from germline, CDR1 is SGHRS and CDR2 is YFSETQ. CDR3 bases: TGCGCCAGCAGCCAAAGTGCAACAGACAAAGCGGGCTACACCTTC. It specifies CASSQSATDKAGYTF. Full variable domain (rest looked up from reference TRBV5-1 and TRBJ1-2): KAGVTQTPRYLIKTRGQQVTLSCSPISGHRSVSWYQQTPGQGLQFLFEYFSETQRNKGNFPGRFSGRQFSNSRSEMNVSTLELGDSALYLCASSQSATDKAGYTFGSGTRLTVV.

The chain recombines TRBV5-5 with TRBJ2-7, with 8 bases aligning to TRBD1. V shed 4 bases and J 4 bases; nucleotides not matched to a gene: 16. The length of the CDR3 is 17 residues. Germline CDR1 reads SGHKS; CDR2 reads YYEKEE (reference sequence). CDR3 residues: CASSPRPPGQVKYEQYF. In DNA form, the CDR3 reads TGTGCCAGCAGCCCAAGACCTCCGGGACAGGTGAAATACGAGCAGTACTTC.

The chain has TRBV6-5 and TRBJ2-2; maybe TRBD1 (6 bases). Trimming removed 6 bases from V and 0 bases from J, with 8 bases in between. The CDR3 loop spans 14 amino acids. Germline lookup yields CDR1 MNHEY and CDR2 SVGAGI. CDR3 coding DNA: TGTGCCAGCAGGCGACAGGCGAACACCGGGGAGCTGTTTTTT. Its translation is CASRRQANTGELFF.

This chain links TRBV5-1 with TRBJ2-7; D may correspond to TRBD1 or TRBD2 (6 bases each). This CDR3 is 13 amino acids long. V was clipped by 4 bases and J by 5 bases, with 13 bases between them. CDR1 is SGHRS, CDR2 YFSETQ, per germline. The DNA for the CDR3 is TGCGCCAGCAGCGCGGGACAAGGCCACGAGCAGTACTTC. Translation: CASSAGQGHEQYF.

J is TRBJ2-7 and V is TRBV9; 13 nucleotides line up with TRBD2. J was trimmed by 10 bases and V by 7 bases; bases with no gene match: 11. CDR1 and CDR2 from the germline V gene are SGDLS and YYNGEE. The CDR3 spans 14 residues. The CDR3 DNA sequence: TGTGCCAGCGGACAGGGACTAGCGGGAACACAACAGTACTTC. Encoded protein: CASGQGLAGTQQYF.

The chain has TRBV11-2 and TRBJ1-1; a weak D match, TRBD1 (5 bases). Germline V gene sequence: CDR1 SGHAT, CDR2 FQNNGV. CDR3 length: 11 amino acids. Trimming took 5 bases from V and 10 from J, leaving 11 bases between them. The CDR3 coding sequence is TGTGCCAGCAGCCCACAGAGGGGAGCTTTCTTT. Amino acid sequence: CASSPQRGAFF.

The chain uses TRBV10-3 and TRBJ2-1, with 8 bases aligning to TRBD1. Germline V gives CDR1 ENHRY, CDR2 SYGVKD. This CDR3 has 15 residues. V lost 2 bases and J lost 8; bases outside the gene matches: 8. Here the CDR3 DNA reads TGTGCCATCAGTGAGGCCAGGGGGCGCGGGGATGAGCAGTTCTTC. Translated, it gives CAISEARGRGDEQFF.

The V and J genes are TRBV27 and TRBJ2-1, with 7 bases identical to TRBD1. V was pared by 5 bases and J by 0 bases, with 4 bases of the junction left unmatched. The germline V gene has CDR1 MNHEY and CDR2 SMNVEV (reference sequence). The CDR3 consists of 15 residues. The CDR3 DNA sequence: TGTGCCAGCAGTGCGGACAGGAGCTCCTACAATGAGCAGTTCTTC. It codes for CASSADRSSYNEQFF.

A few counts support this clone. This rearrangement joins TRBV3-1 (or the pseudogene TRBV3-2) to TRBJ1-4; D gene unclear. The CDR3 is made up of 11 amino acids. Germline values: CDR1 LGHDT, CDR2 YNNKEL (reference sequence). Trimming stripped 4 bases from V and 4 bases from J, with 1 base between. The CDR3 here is CASSLNEKLFF. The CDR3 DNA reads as TGTGCCAGCAGCCTTAATGAAAAACTGTTTTTT.

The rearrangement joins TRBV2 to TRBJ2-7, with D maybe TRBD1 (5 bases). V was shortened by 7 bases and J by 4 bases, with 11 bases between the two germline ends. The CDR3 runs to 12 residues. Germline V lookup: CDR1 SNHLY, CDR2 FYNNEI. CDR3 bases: TGTGCCAGCAAGGTCAGGGCTTACGAGCAGTACTTC. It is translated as CASKVRAYEQYF.

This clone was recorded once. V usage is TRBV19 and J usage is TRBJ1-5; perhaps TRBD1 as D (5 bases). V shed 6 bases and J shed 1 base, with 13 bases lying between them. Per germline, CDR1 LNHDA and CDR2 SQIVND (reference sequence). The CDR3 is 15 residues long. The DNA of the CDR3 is TGTGCCAGTAGATACACAGGTACCAGCAATCAGCCCCAGCATTTT. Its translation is CASRYTGTSNQPQHF.

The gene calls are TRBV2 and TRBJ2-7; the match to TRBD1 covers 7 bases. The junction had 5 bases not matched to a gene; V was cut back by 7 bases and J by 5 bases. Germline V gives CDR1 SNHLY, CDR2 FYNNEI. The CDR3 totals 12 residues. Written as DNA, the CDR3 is TGTGCCAGCACCCGACAGGGCCACGAGCAGTACTTC. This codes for CASTRQGHEQYF.